This T cell receptor (beta chain) was observed in a study of blood T cell repertoires in COVID-19. Profiling relied on immunoSEQ multiplex PCR, and the TCRdb table lists in-frame clones only, not all of them. The sample carries 90,000 to 120,000 clones, roughly 83% recorded once. Germline CDR1 DFQATT, CDR2 SNEGSKA (reference sequence). The V end was cut by 6 bases, the J end by 5 bases, with 8 bases between. This CDR3 has 11 residues. The source of this sequence is a woman older than 75 with active or convalescent COVID-19. The source material was peripheral blood. The chain combines TRBV20-1 with TRBJ1-3; D is unresolved. In DNA, the CDR3 is TGCAGTGCATCGCGTAGAAACACCATATATTTT. As protein: CSASRRNTIYF.